The following is a T cell receptor beta chain sequence with its context. V lost 4 bases to trimming and J lost 0 bases; unmatched junction nucleotides: 5. The length of the CDR3 is 14 residues. Germline V lookup: CDR1 SQVTM, CDR2 ANQGSEA. This sample's time point: newly diagnosed GD, antithyroid drugs for less than 3 months. PBMC-derived RNA was used for the TCR library. Those enrolled as patients came out of an endocrinology department in Xi'an, China. The sample comes from a study of regulatory T cells in long-lasting Graves disease. Study-level information: For under 3 months, newly diagnosed Graves' patients had been taking antithyroid drugs.

TCR beta libraries were built with iRepertoire HTBI primers and Arm-PCR of CDR3 regions. Each CDR3 protein is one row after TCRdb ran MiXCR on the multiplex PCR reads. The sample lists more than 350,000 distinct CDR3 sequences; more than 13% were seen once. In addition, the sample was reused for a study of T cells in Graves' hyperthyroidism and ophthalmopathy. From that second work: Most clonotypes that expanded in the thyroid above 0.001 also showed up in blood.

This TCR was recovered from a woman aged 25-40 years with Graves disease. Sequencing used peripheral blood mononuclear cells (PBMCs), obtained at new diagnosis, from a patient treated with antithyroid drugs. The chain links TRBV29-1 to TRBJ2-7; 8 positions match TRBD1. The CDR3 DNA is TGCAGCGTTGCCCGACAGGGGAGCTCCTACGAGCAGTACTTC. Amino acids: CSVARQGSSYEQYF.